What follows is one T cell receptor (beta chain) and its context. The antigen remains unidentified. Libraries were prepared by immunoSEQ multiplex PCR; TCRdb keeps only in-frame clonotypes and omits some of them. The sample carries over 90,000 clones, about four fifths recorded once. These data come from a study of glioma-infiltrating T cells after dendritic cell vaccination. General study results and limits: Survival was not directly related to TCR clonality in these patients.

V was clipped by 8 bases and J by 6 bases, with 14 bases between them. Germline loops: CDR1 MDHEN, CDR2 SYDVKM. The CDR3 totals 13 residues. The receptor was derived from a human donor with glioblastoma. Material: blood, obtained before dendritic cell vaccination. This sequence joins TRBV28 and TRBJ1-5; TRBD1 might be the D (6 bases). CDR3 in DNA: TGTGCCAGCCAGGGGTGGGGTGTTCAGCCCCAGCATTTT. This translates into CASQGWGVQPQHF.